This T cell receptor beta chain was obtained from a study of T cell repertoires in cytomegalovirus infection. Using its own MiXCR run on the reads, TCRdb lists one record per CDR3 protein. The table includes 150,000 to 200,000 distinct CDR3 sequences, 28% detected once. From germline, CDR1 is MNHEY and CDR2 SMNVEV (reference sequence). V dropped 5 bases and J dropped 7 bases, with 11 bases sitting between them. CDR3 length: 13 amino acids. This clonotype was sampled from a human donor in good health (CMV status not recorded). Some clones in this sample may be carry-over from other donors' samples. The genes are TRBV27 and TRBJ2-2; D not resolved. Source material: PBMCs. CDR3 loop: CASSGDLDGELFF. The CDR3 coding sequence is TGTGCCAGCAGTGGGGATCTAGACGGGGAGCTGTTTTTT.